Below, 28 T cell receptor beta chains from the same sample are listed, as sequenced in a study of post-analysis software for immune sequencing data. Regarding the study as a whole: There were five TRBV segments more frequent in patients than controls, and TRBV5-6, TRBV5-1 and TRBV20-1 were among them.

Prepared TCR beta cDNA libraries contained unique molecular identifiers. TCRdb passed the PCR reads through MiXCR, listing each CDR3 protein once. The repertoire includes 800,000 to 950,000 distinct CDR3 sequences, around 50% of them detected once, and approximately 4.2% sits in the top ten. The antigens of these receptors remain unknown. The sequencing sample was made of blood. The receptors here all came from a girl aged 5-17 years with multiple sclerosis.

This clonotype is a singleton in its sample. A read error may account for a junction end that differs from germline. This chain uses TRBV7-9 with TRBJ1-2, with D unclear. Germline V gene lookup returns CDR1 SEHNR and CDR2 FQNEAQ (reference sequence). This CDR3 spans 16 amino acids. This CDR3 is CASSLAGGQTNYGYTF. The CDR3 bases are TGTGCCAGCAGCTTAGCGGGTGGCCAGACTAACTACGGCTACACCTTC.

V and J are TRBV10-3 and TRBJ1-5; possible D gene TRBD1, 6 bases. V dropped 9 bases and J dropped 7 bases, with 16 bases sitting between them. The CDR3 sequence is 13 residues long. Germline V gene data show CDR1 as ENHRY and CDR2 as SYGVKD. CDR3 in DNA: TGTGCCATTGGATTTTCAGGGGAACAGCCCCAGCATTTT. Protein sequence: CAIGFSGEQPQHF.

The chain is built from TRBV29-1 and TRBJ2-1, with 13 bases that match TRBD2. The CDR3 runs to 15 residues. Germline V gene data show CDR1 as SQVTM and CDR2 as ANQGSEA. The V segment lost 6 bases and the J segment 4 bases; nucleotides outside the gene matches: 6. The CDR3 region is CSVRTSGSSYNEQFF. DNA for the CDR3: TGCAGCGTAAGGACTAGCGGGAGTTCTTACAATGAGCAGTTCTTC.

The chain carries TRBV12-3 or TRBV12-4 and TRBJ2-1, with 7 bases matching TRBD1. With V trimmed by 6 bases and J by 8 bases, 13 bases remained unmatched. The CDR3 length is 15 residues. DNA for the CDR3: TGTGCCAGCAGCCCTAGACAGGGCCGCGGGTATGAGCAGTTCTTC. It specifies CASSPRQGRGYEQFF.

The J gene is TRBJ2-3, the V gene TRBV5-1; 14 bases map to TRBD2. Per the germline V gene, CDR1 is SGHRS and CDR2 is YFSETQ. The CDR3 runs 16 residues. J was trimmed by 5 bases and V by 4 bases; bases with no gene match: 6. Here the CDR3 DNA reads TGCGCCAGCAGCCAGGGACTAGCGGGAGTAGGAGATACGCAGTATTTT. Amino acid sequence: CASSQGLAGVGDTQYF.

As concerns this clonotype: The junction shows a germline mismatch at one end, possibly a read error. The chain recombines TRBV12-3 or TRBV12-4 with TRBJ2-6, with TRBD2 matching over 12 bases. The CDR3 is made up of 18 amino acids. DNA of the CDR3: TGTGCCAGCAGTCGACTAGCGGGAGTATTTGGTGGGGCCAACGTCCGGACTTTC. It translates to CASSRLAGVFGGANVRTF.

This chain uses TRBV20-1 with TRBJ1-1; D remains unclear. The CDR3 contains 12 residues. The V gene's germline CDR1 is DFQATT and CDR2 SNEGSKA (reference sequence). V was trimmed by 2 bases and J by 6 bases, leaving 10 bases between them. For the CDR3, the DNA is TGCAGTGCTAGACCCAGTTCGGCTGAAGCTTTCTTT. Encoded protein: CSARPSSAEAFF.

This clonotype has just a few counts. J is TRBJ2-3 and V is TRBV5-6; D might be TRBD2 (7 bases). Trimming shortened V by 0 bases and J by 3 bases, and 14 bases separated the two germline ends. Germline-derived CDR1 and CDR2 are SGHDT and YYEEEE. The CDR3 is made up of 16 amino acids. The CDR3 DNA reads TGTGCCAGCAGCTTGGCCGGGGGGCCTCCTACAGATACGCAGTATTTT. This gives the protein CASSLAGGPPTDTQYF.

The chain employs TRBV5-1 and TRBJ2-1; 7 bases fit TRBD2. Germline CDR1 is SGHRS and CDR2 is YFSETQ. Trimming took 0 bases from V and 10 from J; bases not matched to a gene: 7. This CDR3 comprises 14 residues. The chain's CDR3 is CASSLGLAASEQFF. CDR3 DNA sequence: TGCGCCAGCAGCTTGGGGCTAGCGGCTTCCGAGCAGTTCTTC. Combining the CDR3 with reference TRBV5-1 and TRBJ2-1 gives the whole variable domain KAGVTQTPRYLIKTRGQQVTLSCSPISGHRSVSWYQQTPGQGLQFLFEYFSETQRNKGNFPGRFSGRQFSNSRSEMNVSTLELGDSALYLCASSLGLAASEQFFGPGTRLTVL.

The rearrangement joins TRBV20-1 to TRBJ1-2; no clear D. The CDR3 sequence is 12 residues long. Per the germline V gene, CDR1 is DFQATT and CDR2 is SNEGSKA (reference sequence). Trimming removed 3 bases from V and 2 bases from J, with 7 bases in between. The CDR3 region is CSASSRNYGYTF. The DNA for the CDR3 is TGCAGTGCTAGTAGCAGGAACTATGGCTACACCTTC.

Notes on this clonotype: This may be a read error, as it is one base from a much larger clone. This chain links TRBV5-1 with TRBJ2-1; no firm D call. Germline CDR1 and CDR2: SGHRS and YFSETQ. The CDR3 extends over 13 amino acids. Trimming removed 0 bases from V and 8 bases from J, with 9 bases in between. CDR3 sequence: CASSLGPYDEQFF. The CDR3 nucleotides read TGCGCCAGCAGCTTGGGGCCGTACGATGAGCAGTTCTTC.

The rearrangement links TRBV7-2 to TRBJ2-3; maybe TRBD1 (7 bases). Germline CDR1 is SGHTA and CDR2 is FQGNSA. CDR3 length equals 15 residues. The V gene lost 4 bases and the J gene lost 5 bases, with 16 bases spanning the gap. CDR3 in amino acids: CASSSRTGGVDTQYF. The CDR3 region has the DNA TGTGCCAGCAGCTCACGGACAGGCGGGGTAGATACGCAGTATTTT. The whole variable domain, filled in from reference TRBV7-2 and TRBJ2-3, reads GAGVSQSPSNKVTEKGKDVELRCDPISGHTALYWYRQSLGQGLEFLIYFQGNSAPDKSGLPSDRFSAERTGGSVSTLTIQRTQQEDSAVYLCASSSRTGGVDTQYFGPGTRLTVL.

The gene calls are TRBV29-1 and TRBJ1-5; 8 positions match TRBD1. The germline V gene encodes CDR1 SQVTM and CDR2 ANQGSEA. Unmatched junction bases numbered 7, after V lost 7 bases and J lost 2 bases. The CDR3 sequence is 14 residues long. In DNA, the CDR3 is TGCAGCGCTGGGACAGGAGGAGGCAATCAGCCCCAGCATTTT. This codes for CSAGTGGGNQPQHF. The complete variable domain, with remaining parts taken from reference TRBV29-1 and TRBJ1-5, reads SAVISQKPSRDICQRGTSLTIQCQVDSQVTMMFWYRQQPGQSLTLIATANQGSEATYESGFVIDKFPISRPNLTFSTLTVSNMSPEDSSIYLCSAGTGGGNQPQHFGDGTRLSIL.

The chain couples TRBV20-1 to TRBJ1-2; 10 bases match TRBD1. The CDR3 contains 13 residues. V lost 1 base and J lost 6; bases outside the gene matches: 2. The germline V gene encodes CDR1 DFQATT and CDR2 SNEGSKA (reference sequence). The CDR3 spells CSARVGQGDGYTF. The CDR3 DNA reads TGCAGTGCTAGAGTTGGACAGGGGGATGGCTACACCTTC.

CDR3 sequence (DNA): TGCGCCAGCAGCTTTAGTACAGGGGGCGCCAAAAACATTCAGTACTTC. The encoded protein is CASSFSTGGAKNIQYF. This chain connects TRBV5-1 to TRBJ2-4; 9 nucleotides line up with TRBD1. The CDR3 is made up of 16 amino acids. The V gene's germline CDR1 is SGHRS and CDR2 YFSETQ. Trimming cost V 2 bases and J 1 base; bases outside gene matches: 4.

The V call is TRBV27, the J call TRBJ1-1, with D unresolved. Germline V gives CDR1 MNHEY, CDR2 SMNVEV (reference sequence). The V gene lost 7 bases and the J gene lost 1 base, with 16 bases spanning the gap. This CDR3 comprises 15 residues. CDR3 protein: CASKRLGSENTEAFF. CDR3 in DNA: TGTGCCAGCAAAAGATTGGGGTCAGAGAACACTGAAGCTTTCTTT.

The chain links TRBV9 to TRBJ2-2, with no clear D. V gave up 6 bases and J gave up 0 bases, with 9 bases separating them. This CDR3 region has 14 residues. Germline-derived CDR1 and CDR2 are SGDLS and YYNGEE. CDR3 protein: CASNSRANTGELFF. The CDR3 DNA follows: TGTGCCAGCAATAGTCGCGCGAACACCGGGGAGCTGTTTTTT. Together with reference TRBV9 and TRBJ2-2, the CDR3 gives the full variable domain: DSGVTQTPKHLITATGQRVTLRCSPRSGDLSVYWYQQSLDQGLQFLIQYYNGEERAKGNILERFSAQQFPDLHSELNLSSLELGDSALYFCASNSRANTGELFFGEGSRLTVL.

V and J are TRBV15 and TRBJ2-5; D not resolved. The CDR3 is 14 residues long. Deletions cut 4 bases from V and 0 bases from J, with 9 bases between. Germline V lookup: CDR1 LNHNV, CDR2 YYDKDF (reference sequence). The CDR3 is CATSTSRHQETQYF. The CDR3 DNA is TGTGCCACCAGCACTTCTAGGCACCAAGAGACCCAGTACTTC.

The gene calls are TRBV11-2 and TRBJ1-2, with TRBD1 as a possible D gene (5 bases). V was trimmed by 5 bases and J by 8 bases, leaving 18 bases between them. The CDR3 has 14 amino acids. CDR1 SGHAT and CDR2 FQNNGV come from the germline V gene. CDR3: CASSDPGRVEGYTF. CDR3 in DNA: TGTGCCAGCAGCGACCCTGGCAGGGTCGAGGGCTACACCTTC.

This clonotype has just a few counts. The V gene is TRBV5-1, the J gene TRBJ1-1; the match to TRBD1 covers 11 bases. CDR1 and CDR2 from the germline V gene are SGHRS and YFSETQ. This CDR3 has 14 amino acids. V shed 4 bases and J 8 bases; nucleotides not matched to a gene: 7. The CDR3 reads CASSPSGTGGEAFF. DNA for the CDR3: TGCGCCAGCAGCCCATCCGGGACAGGGGGAGAAGCTTTCTTT.

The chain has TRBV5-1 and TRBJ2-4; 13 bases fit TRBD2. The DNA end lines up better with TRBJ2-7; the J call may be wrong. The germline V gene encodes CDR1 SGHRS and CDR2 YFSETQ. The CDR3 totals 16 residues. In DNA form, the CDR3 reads TGCGCCAGCAGCCAAGGACTAGCGGGAGCCTTCTACGAGCAGTACTTC. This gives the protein CASSQGLAGAFYEQYF.

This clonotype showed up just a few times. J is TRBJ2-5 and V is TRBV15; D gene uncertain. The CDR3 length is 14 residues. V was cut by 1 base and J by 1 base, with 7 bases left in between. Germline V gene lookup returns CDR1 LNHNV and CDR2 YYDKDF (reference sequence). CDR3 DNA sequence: TGTGCCACCAGCAGAGCACACGGCCAAGAGACCCAGTACTTC. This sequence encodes CATSRAHGQETQYF. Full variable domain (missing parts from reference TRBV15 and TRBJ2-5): DAMVIQNPRYQVTQFGKPVTLSCSQTLNHNVMYWYQQKSSQAPKLLFHYYDKDFNNEADTPDNFQSRRPNTSFCFLDIRSPGLGDTAMYLCATSRAHGQETQYFGPGTRLLVL.

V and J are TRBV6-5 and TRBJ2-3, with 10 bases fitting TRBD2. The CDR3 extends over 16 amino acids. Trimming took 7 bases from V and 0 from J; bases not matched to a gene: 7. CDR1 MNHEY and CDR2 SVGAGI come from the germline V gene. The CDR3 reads CASTARTSGSTDTQYF. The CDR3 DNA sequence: TGTGCCAGCACCGCTCGGACTAGCGGAAGCACAGATACGCAGTATTTT.

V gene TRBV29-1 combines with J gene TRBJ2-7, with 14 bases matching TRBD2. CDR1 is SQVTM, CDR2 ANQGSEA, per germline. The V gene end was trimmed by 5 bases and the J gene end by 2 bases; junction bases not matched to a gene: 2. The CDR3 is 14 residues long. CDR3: CSVLGLAGAYEQYF. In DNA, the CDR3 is TGCAGCGTTCTGGGACTAGCGGGAGCCTACGAGCAGTACTTC.

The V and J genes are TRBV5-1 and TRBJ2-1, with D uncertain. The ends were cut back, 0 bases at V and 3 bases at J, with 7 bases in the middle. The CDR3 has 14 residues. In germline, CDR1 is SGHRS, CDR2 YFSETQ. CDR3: CASSLDGNYNEQFF. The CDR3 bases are TGCGCCAGCAGCTTGGATGGGAACTACAATGAGCAGTTCTTC.

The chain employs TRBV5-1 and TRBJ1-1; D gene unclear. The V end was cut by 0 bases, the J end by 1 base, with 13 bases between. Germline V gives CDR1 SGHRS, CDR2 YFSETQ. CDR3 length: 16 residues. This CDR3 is CASSLGAHNRNTEAFF. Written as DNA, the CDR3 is TGCGCCAGCAGCTTGGGAGCACACAATCGGAACACTGAAGCTTTCTTT.

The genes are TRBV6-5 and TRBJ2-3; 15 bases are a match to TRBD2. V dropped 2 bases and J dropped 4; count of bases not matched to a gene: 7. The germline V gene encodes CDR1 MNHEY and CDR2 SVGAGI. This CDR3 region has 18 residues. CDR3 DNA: TGTGCCAGCAGTTACGGGACTAGCGGGAGGAGAGGGGCAGATACGCAGTATTTT. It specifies CASSYGTSGRRGADTQYF.

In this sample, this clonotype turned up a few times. The CDR3 here is CASSRIRGWESPLHF. CDR3 sequence (DNA): TGTGCCAGCAGCCGGATTAGGGGGTGGGAATCACCCCTCCACTTT. The chain joins TRBV3-1 to TRBJ1-6; possible D gene TRBD1, 6 bases. This CDR3 spans 15 amino acids. Germline assignment: CDR1 LGHDT and CDR2 YNNKEL (reference sequence). With 4 bases removed from V and 10 bases from J, the gap between germline ends came to 17 bases. Full variable domain (outside the CDR3, taken from reference TRBV3-1 and TRBJ1-6): DTAVSQTPKYLVTQMGNDKSIKCEQNLGHDTMYWYKQDSKKFLKIMFSYNNKELIINETVPNRFSPKSPDKAHLNLHINSLELGDSAVYFCASSRIRGWESPLHFGNGTRLTVT.